This TCR beta chain is from a study of cytomegalovirus exposure and HLA in healthy donors. Points from the study as a whole: Apart from CMV serostatus, no immune exposure information was available. Most TCR beta V segments were productive about 90% or about 30% of the time in an earlier analysis. The listing of 150 to 200 TCR beta chains classed them as cytomegalovirus-associated.

The V gene's germline CDR1 is SGHNT and CDR2 YYREEE (reference sequence). The CDR3 length is 16 residues. J gave up 5 bases and V 3 bases, and 11 bases lay outside the gene matches. In the case of this clone: Its specificity is unknown.

The PCR employed 60 Vbeta primers together with 13 Jbeta primers. Using immunoSEQ multiplex PCR, the repertoire was profiled, and TCRdb retains in-frame clones only, with some absent. Counted here are approximately 94,000 clones, about three quarters occurring once; the ten biggest clones make up approximately 5.1%. The receptor comes from a man younger than 45 in good health and CMV-seropositive. The material sequenced was PBMCs. V usage is TRBV5-4 and J usage is TRBJ1-1; the match to TRBD1 covers 9 bases. DNA of the CDR3: TGTGCCAGCAGCTCGACCTACAGGGGGCGTGAAACTGAAGCTTTCTTT. It translates to CASSSTYRGRETEAFF.